A single sample gave rise to the 21 T cell receptor beta chains below, sequenced in a study of T cells after yellow fever vaccination. TCRdb called the 5' RACE reads again in MiXCR, with one record for every CDR3 protein. The top ten clones hold over 3% of a sample with more than 300,000 distinct CDR3 sequences, around 11% of them seen once. The sequenced sample was CD4+ T cells sorted from PBMCs, obtained 45 days after the yellow fever booster vaccination. The receptors stem from a man younger than 35 who received the YFV17D yellow fever vaccine.

This clonotype has only a few counts. This chain links TRBV20-1 with TRBJ2-5; TRBD1 aligns across 7 bases. This CDR3 has 14 amino acids. Trimming at V came to 1 base and at J to 5 bases, leaving 7 bases not matched to a gene. CDR1 and CDR2 from the germline V gene are DFQATT and SNEGSKA (reference sequence). Written as DNA, the CDR3 is TGCAGTGCTAGAGTTCTGACAGGGCGGGAGACCCAGTACTTC. It encodes CSARVLTGRETQYF.

At least ten counts were recorded for this clonotype. The V and J genes are TRBV10-3 and TRBJ1-4; 7 bases line up with TRBD1. This CDR3 has 16 residues. V shed 0 bases and J 8 bases; nucleotides not matched to a gene: 9. Germline CDR1 is ENHRY and CDR2 is SYGVKD. The CDR3 here is CAISESNRGIGEKLFF. Here the CDR3 DNA reads TGTGCCATCAGTGAGTCGAACAGGGGAATCGGCGAAAAACTGTTTTTT.

A few counts support this clonotype. The rearrangement uses TRBV28 and TRBJ2-1; weak D call: TRBD1 (7 bases). Germline CDR1 is MDHEN and CDR2 is SYDVKM. CDR3 length: 15 residues. V was trimmed by 2 bases and J by 4 bases, leaving 12 bases between them. For the CDR3, the DNA is TGTGCCAGCAGTTTAGGCGGGACAGTGTACAATGAGCAGTTCTTC. The encoded protein is CASSLGGTVYNEQFF.

V is TRBV20-1 and J is TRBJ1-1; D perhaps matches TRBD1 (5 bases). The germline CDR1 and CDR2 sequences are DFQATT and SNEGSKA (reference sequence). Trimming stripped 6 bases from V and 0 bases from J, with 14 bases between. This CDR3 contains 14 residues. CDR3 region: CSAPRSGLNTEAFF. CDR3 in DNA: TGCAGTGCACCTCGGTCGGGGCTGAACACTGAAGCTTTCTTT.

The chain has TRBV27 and TRBJ2-4, with D tentatively TRBD2 (5 bases). This CDR3 contains 16 residues. V shed 5 bases and J shed 0 bases, with 14 bases lying between them. Germline V CDR1 and CDR2: MNHEY, SMNVEV (reference sequence). CDR3 loop: CASSRPGNLAKNIQYF. The CDR3 DNA reads TGTGCCAGCAGTAGGCCGGGGAACCTAGCCAAAAACATTCAGTACTTC.

This clonotype was detected a few times. This chain connects TRBV4-2 to TRBJ2-1, with a possible D match to TRBD2 (5 bases). V gave up 3 bases and J gave up 10 bases, with 16 bases separating them. This CDR3 is built from 14 residues. Germline CDR1 LGHNA, CDR2 YNFKEQ. The CDR3 nucleotides are TGTGCCAGCAGCCAGGCCGGACGCGGCGGGGAGCAGTTCTTC. Its translation: CASSQAGRGGEQFF.

This chain connects TRBV10-2 to TRBJ2-1, with D maybe TRBD2 (5 bases). Trimming shortened V by 9 bases and J by 3 bases, and 12 bases separated the two germline ends. The CDR3 runs to 13 residues. Germline-derived CDR1 and CDR2 are WSHSY and SAAADI. The CDR3 coding sequence is TGCGCCAGTGCTGGGGAGATCTACAATGAGCAGTTCTTC. Its protein product is CASAGEIYNEQFF.

In this sample, this clonotype turned up a few times. The V and J genes are TRBV6-2 or TRBV6-3 and TRBJ2-5, with a tentative D call TRBD2 (6 bases). Trimming shortened V by 6 bases and J by 6 bases, and 20 bases separated the two germline ends. The germline V gene encodes CDR1 MNHEY and CDR2 SVGEGT. The CDR3 length is 15 residues. CDR3 protein: CASSLTGGEEKTQYF. The CDR3 coding sequence is TGTGCCAGCAGCCTTACCGGCGGGGAGGAGAAGACCCAGTACTTC.

This clonotype was recorded a few times. The J gene is TRBJ2-5, the V gene TRBV5-1; 8 bases align to TRBD2. V was clipped by 5 bases and J by 2 bases; unmatched bases: 8. The CDR3 spans 15 residues. CDR1 and CDR2 (germline): SGHRS, YFSETQ. CDR3 DNA sequence: TGCGCCAGCAGAAAGGATAGCGGGGTACAAGAGACCCAGTACTTC. Residues: CASRKDSGVQETQYF.

This clonotype was counted only a few times. The chain has TRBV6-5 and TRBJ2-5; D gene uncertain. The CDR3 length is 11 residues. Germline V gene data show CDR1 as MNHEY and CDR2 as SVGAGI. V was clipped by 4 bases and J by 6 bases, with 6 bases between them. The CDR3 DNA reads as TGTGCCAGCAGTTCGACAAAGACCCAGTACTTC. Encoded protein: CASSSTKTQYF.

This clonotype was observed a few times. The chain combines TRBV5-1 with TRBJ2-7, with TRBD2 matching over 7 bases. The V gene's germline CDR1 is SGHRS and CDR2 YFSETQ. Unmatched junction bases numbered 5, after V lost 7 bases and J lost 4 bases. This CDR3 is 12 amino acids long. The CDR3 reads CASGAGGYEQYF. CDR3 bases: TGCGCCAGCGGTGCCGGGGGGTACGAGCAGTACTTC.

This clonotype was picked up a small number of times. The chain employs TRBV5-1 and TRBJ2-6; D may be TRBD1 (6 bases). V shed 3 bases and J shed 0 bases, with 10 bases lying between them. In germline, CDR1 is SGHRS, CDR2 YFSETQ. The CDR3 sequence is 16 residues long. DNA for the CDR3: TGCGCCAGCAGCTCGACAGGCCACTCTGGGGCCAACGTCCTGACTTTC. The encoded protein is CASSSTGHSGANVLTF.

This clonotype has more than one count but fewer than ten. The rearrangement uses TRBV7-3 and TRBJ1-1; D might be TRBD1 (5 bases). Looked up from germline, CDR1 is SGHTA and CDR2 is FQGTGA. The CDR3 spans 11 residues. V lost 3 bases and J 10 bases, leaving 9 bases between the germline ends. This CDR3 reads CASSFGGLAFF. CDR3 bases: TGTGCCAGCAGCTTTGGGGGGTTAGCTTTCTTT.

This clonotype has just a few counts. The chain links TRBV27 to TRBJ2-1; TRBD2 agrees at 11 bases. This CDR3 is built from 16 residues. Germline loops: CDR1 MNHEY, CDR2 SMNVEV (reference sequence). V was clipped by 4 bases and J by 6 bases; unmatched bases: 8. This CDR3 reads CASSSPGLAVSNEQFF. CDR3 bases: TGTGCCAGCAGTTCTCCGGGACTAGCGGTTTCCAATGAGCAGTTCTTC.

The chain couples TRBV7-6 to TRBJ2-2, with 8 bases lining up with TRBD2. J was trimmed by 6 bases and V by 7 bases; bases with no gene match: 10. CDR3 length: 15 amino acids. Germline V gives CDR1 SGHVS, CDR2 FNYEAQ. The CDR3, as DNA: TGTGCCAGCACCAACTGGGGGACTAGTCCCGGGGAGCTGTTTTTT. Translating gives CASTNWGTSPGELFF.

This clonotype was counted only a few times. The chain joins TRBV7-2 to TRBJ2-7; D gene unclear. V dropped 6 bases and J dropped 2 bases, with 17 bases sitting between them. Germline CDR1 is SGHTA and CDR2 is FQGNSA. The CDR3 spans 15 residues. In nucleotides, the CDR3 is TGTGCCAGCAGAAGAAAACCGCAATTTCCCTACGAGCAGTACGTC. The encoded protein is CASRRKPQFPYEQYV.

There are a few counts of this clonotype. The chain links TRBV15 to TRBJ2-4, with 7 bases that match TRBD1. The V segment lost 0 bases and the J segment 4 bases; nucleotides outside the gene matches: 3. CDR1 and CDR2 from the germline V gene are LNHNV and YYDKDF (reference sequence). CDR3 length equals 15 residues. CDR3 loop: CATSRDGDRKNIQYF. In nucleotides, the CDR3 is TGTGCCACCAGCAGAGATGGGGACAGAAAAAACATTCAGTACTTC.

V is TRBV6-2 or TRBV6-3 and J is TRBJ1-5, with a tentative D call TRBD1 (5 bases). Germline V lookup: CDR1 MNHEY, CDR2 SVGEGT. The CDR3 runs 14 residues. V gave up 6 bases and J gave up 4 bases, with 13 bases separating them. The CDR3: CASSTDSWNQPQHF. The CDR3 bases are TGTGCCAGCAGCACAGACAGTTGGAATCAGCCCCAGCATTTT.

This clonotype was seen ten or more times. In DNA form, the CDR3 reads TGTGCCAGCAGCTTGGCCGGGGGACAGACGCGGCACACCATATATTTT. It encodes CASSLAGGQTRHTIYF. The chain carries TRBV5-4 and TRBJ1-3, with 7 nucleotides matching TRBD1. Germline loops: CDR1 SGHNT, CDR2 YYREEE (reference sequence). The CDR3 has 16 amino acids. The J segment lost 8 bases and the V segment lost 0 bases, leaving 11 bases of the junction unmatched.

This clonotype was detected a few times. The J gene is TRBJ2-1, the V gene TRBV19, with D unresolved. This CDR3 is 16 amino acids long. Trimming stripped 6 bases from V and 2 bases from J, with 17 bases between. The germline gives CDR1 LNHDA, CDR2 SQIVND (reference sequence). The CDR3 DNA reads TGTGCCAGTAGCTTCTTACATGCCAGCGCCTACAATGAGCAGTTCTTC. Translation gives CASSFLHASAYNEQFF. Full variable domain (outside the CDR3, taken from reference TRBV19 and TRBJ2-1): DGGITQSPKYLFRKEGQNVTLSCEQNLNHDAMYWYRQDPGQGLRLIYYSQIVNDFQKGDIAEGYSVSREKKESFPLTVTSAQKNPTAFYLCASSFLHASAYNEQFFGPGTRLTVL.

This rearrangement joins TRBV7-2 to TRBJ2-5; 13 nucleotides match TRBD2. The CDR3 has 16 residues. V lost 5 bases, J lost 2 bases, and 5 bases stayed unmatched. The germline CDR1 and CDR2 sequences are SGHTA and FQGNSA. The CDR3 coding sequence is TGTGCCAGCAGCATACAGGGACTAGCGGGGCAAGAGACCCAGTACTTC. Its translation is CASSIQGLAGQETQYF.